This T cell receptor beta chain was obtained from a study of T cells in Graves' hyperthyroidism and ophthalmopathy. Researchers took RNA transcripts and amplified the TCR beta CDR3 regions from them. TCR CDR3 underwent first-round RT-PCR with the HTBI primer set. MiXCR was run by TCRdb on the multiplex PCR reads, yielding one entry per CDR3 protein. This sample has approximately 530,000 distinct CDR3 sequences, with around 20% found just once. This clonotype was observed at least ten times. The germline gives CDR1 LGHDT, CDR2 YNNKEL (reference sequence). V was trimmed by 3 bases and J by 12 bases, leaving 9 bases between them. The CDR3 spans 12 residues. Under 3 months was the duration of disease in ophthalmopathy patients, who also had a Clinical Activity Score of at least 3 and a NOSPECS grade of at least 4.

Sequences were obtained from blood. The chain combines TRBV3-1 with TRBJ1-6; no firm D call. This TCR derives from a man aged 35 to 55 with Graves' ophthalmopathy. CDR3 sequence (DNA): TGTGCCAGCAGCCATGTCGGTGGACCCCTCCACTTT. It translates to CASSHVGGPLHF.